A selection of T cell receptor beta chains follows, all from one sample in a study of T cell changes during pregnancy in multiple sclerosis. Generated by immunoSEQ multiplex PCR, the TCRdb table keeps only in-frame clones and is missing some. The top ten hold around a tenth of the sample, which has tens of thousands of clones, roughly 90% seen once. The input for sequencing was peripheral blood, taken after pregnancy. The receptors derive from a female donor in good health, enrolled as a control in a pregnancy study. Each CDR3 is given with its conserved first and last residue. Fields, in order: J gene, V gene, clone size, D gene, CDR3 protein, CDR3 DNA. The D gene is left open where the match is weak. Rows may omit the clone size; those that give it use once, few, many or a size class.

>TRBJ1-1|TRBV2|NA|NA
CASSDRKNTEAFF
TGTGCCAGCAGTGACAGAAAAAACACTGAAGCTTTCTTT
>TRBJ2-1|TRBV5-4|NA|NA
CASSLGSQTYNEQFF
TGTGCCAGCAGCTTGGGAAGTCAGACCTACAATGAGCAGTTCTTC
>TRBJ1-1|TRBV6-1|NA|NA
CASQMEGLWTEAFF
TGTGCCAGCCAAATGGAGGGGCTTTGGACTGAAGCTTTCTTT
>TRBJ2-5|TRBV29-1|few|TRBD1
CSVDMGQGAGETQYF
TGCAGCGTTGATATGGGACAGGGGGCGGGGGAGACCCAGTACTTC
>TRBJ2-7|TRBV7-2|NA|NA
CASSLGEKEQYF
TGTGCCAGCAGCTTAGGGGAGAAGGAGCAGTACTTC
>TRBJ1-4|TRBV2|NA|NA
CASSEARQSHEKLFF
TGTGCCAGCAGTGAAGCACGACAGAGCCATGAAAAACTGTTTTTT
>TRBJ1-2|TRBV7-2|once|NA
CASSLDNRVGGYTF
TGTGCCAGCAGCTTAGACAACAGGGTCGGTGGCTACACCTTC
>TRBJ2-3|TRBV7-6|NA|NA
CASSTRTSTDTQYF
TGTGCCAGCAGCACTCGGACAAGCACAGATACGCAGTATTTT
>TRBJ2-6|TRBV5-4|NA|NA
CASSLTGQTSGANVLTF
TGTGCCAGCAGCTTAACTGGACAGACCTCTGGGGCCAACGTCCTGACTTTC
>TRBJ1-1|TRBV18|NA|NA
CASSPSQGNTEAFF
TGTGCCAGCTCACCATCCCAGGGGAACACTGAAGCTTTCTTT
>TRBJ1-1|TRBV30|NA|NA
CASDGVGVNTEAFF
TGTGCCTCCGATGGGGTAGGGGTGAACACTGAAGCTTTCTTT
>TRBJ2-5|TRBV5-1|NA|TRBD2
CASSLAGAGRQETQYF
TGCGCCAGCAGCTTGGCCGGAGCGGGGAGGCAAGAGACCCAGTACTTC
>TRBJ1-1|TRBV27|NA|TRBD1
CASSLSIGQGGTEAFF
TGTGCCAGCAGTTTATCGATTGGACAGGGTGGCACTGAAGCTTTCTTT
>TRBJ2-1|TRBV5-1|NA|NA
CASALPGQSYNEQFF
TGCGCCAGCGCTCTTCCGGGACAATCCTACAATGAGCAGTTCTTC
>TRBJ2-7|TRBV27|NA|TRBD1
CASSLSVGTGFYEQYF
TGTGCCAGCAGTTTATCGGTTGGGACAGGGTTTTACGAGCAGTACTTC
>TRBJ2-7|TRBV5-3|NA|NA
CASQIRDCPYEQYF
TGTGCCAGCCAAATCCGGGACTGTCCCTACGAGCAGTACTTC
>TRBJ2-7|TRBV6-1|NA|NA
CASSVGASSYEQYF
TGTGCCAGCAGTGTAGGGGCTAGTTCCTACGAGCAGTACTTC
>TRBJ2-1|TRBV7-9|NA|TRBD1
CASSRLTGTGVGNEQFF
TGTGCCAGCAGCCGCCTAACCGGGACAGGGGTCGGGAATGAGCAGTTCTTC
>TRBJ2-7|TRBV5-5|NA|TRBD1
CASSWGGQGSSYEQYF
TGTGCCAGCAGCTGGGGGGGACAGGGGTCCTCCTACGAGCAGTACTTC
>TRBJ1-5|TRBV9|NA|NA
CASSESGQRNQPQHF
TGTGCCAGCAGCGAGTCGGGACAACGCAATCAGCCCCAGCATTTT